These 26 T cell receptor beta chains came from one sample sequenced in a study of blood T cell repertoires in COVID-19. TCRdb keeps only in-frame clones here, not all; method: immunoSEQ multiplex PCR. In the table there are 50,000 to 60,000 clones, about 83% of which are singletons. Sequencing used peripheral blood. These receptors were obtained from a man aged 35 to 55 with acute or convalescent COVID-19.

J is TRBJ1-1 and V is TRBV29-1, with D maybe TRBD1 (5 bases). CDR1 is SQVTM, CDR2 ANQGSEA, per germline. The CDR3 has 14 residues. The V end lost 8 bases, the J end lost 1 base, and 17 bases lay between the germline ends. As DNA, the CDR3 is TGCAGCCTCACCCGGTGGGGGGAGAACACTGAAGCTTTCTTT. This sequence encodes CSLTRWGENTEAFF.

The chain combines TRBV24-1 with TRBJ2-2, with TRBD1 matching 9 bases. The CDR3 runs 17 residues. J lost 6 bases, V lost 5 bases, and 12 bases had no gene match. Germline values: CDR1 KGHDR, CDR2 SFDVKD. The CDR3 region has the DNA TGTGCCACCAGTGCCGCCGGGACAGGGCTTTCCGCCGGGGAGCTGTTTTTT. It codes for CATSAAGTGLSAGELFF.

The genes are TRBV15 and TRBJ2-1; 11 positions agree with TRBD2. With 2 bases clipped from V and 7 bases from J, the junction kept 7 bases outside the gene matches. CDR1 is LNHNV, CDR2 YYDKDF, per germline (reference sequence). This CDR3 is built from 16 residues. CDR3 DNA: TGTGCCACCAGCAGACTAACTAGCGGGAGTAGGAATGAGCAGTTCTTC. Its protein is CATSRLTSGSRNEQFF.

The chain carries TRBV4-1 and TRBJ2-1; TRBD1 is a possible D gene (5 bases). This CDR3 has 13 residues. With 5 bases removed from V and 4 bases from J, the gap between germline ends came to 9 bases. Germline CDR1 MGHRA, CDR2 YSYEKL. The CDR3 is CASSFRQYNEQFF. CDR3 nucleotides: TGCGCCAGCAGCTTCCGACAGTACAATGAGCAGTTCTTC.

This chain joins TRBV11-2 and TRBJ2-7, with D perhaps TRBD2 (6 bases). CDR3 length: 15 residues. The germline V gene has CDR1 SGHAT and CDR2 FQNNGV. Trimming left V 1 base short and J 7 bases short, with 17 bases between. This chain's CDR3 is CASSLAAAGTGEQYF. CDR3 coding DNA: TGTGCCAGCAGCTTAGCGGCCGCGGGAACGGGAGAGCAGTACTTC.

The chain has TRBV7-8 and TRBJ1-2, with D possibly being TRBD1 (6 bases). The CDR3 loop spans 15 amino acids. Trimming took 3 bases from V and 1 from J, leaving 12 bases between them. Germline CDR1 is SGHVS and CDR2 is FQNEAQ. The CDR3 sequence is CASSFHGTLNYGYTF. In nucleotides, the CDR3 is TGTGCCAGCAGCTTCCACGGGACACTTAACTATGGCTACACCTTC.

The chain links TRBV9 to TRBJ1-3; 8 bases are a match to TRBD1. There are 15 residues in the CDR3. V lost 2 bases and J lost 5; bases outside the gene matches: 6. CDR1 and CDR2 from the germline V gene are SGDLS and YYNGEE. The CDR3: CASSVQGAARNTIYF. The CDR3 DNA sequence: TGTGCCAGCAGCGTTCAGGGGGCGGCGAGAAACACCATATATTTT. Full variable domain (outside the CDR3, taken from reference TRBV9 and TRBJ1-3): DSGVTQTPKHLITATGQRVTLRCSPRSGDLSVYWYQQSLDQGLQFLIQYYNGEERAKGNILERFSAQQFPDLHSELNLSSLELGDSALYFCASSVQGAARNTIYFGEGSWLTVV.

This chain joins TRBV11-2 and TRBJ1-5; D perhaps matches TRBD1 (5 bases). The CDR3 covers 14 residues. V lost 2 bases and J 3 bases, leaving 8 bases between the germline ends. Germline V gene sequence: CDR1 SGHAT, CDR2 FQNNGV. The CDR3 loop reads CASSLTGLNQPQHF. The DNA of the CDR3 is TGTGCCAGCAGCTTAACAGGCCTCAATCAGCCCCAGCATTTT.

The J gene is TRBJ1-4, the V gene TRBV11-2; TRBD1 matches at 9 bases. Germline loops: CDR1 SGHAT, CDR2 FQNNGV. The CDR3 is 16 amino acids. The V and J ends lost 2 bases and 5 bases, in that order; junction bases with no gene match: 6. The CDR3, as DNA: TGTGCCAGCAGCTTACAGGACAGGGGTGGGAATGAAAAACTGTTTTTT. This gives the protein CASSLQDRGGNEKLFF.

There are many counts of this clone. The CDR3 here is CASRKGRGPDTQYF. The CDR3, as DNA: TGTGCCAGCCGAAAGGGGCGGGGCCCAGATACGCAGTATTTT. The chain recombines TRBV2 with TRBJ2-3; D may be TRBD2 (6 bases). V lost 8 bases, J lost 4 bases, and 16 bases lay in between. The germline CDR1 and CDR2 sequences are SNHLY and FYNNEI. The CDR3 is 14 residues long. The full variable domain, with the rest looked up from reference TRBV2 and TRBJ2-3, is EPEVTQTPSHQVTQMGQEVILRCVPISNHLYFYWYRQILGQKVEFLVSFYNNEISEKSEIFDDQFSVERPDGSNFTLKIRSTKLEDSAMYFCASRKGRGPDTQYFGPGTRLTVL.

The CDR3 spells CASSVAFSGGGYTF. The CDR3 region has the DNA TGTGCCAGCAGCGTAGCTTTCTCAGGGGGTGGCTACACCTTC. The chain employs TRBV9 and TRBJ1-2, with TRBD1 matching 7 bases. The CDR3 sequence is 14 residues long. Trimming cost V 0 bases and J 7 bases; bases outside gene matches: 6. From germline, CDR1 is SGDLS and CDR2 YYNGEE. The full variable domain, in which reference TRBV9 and TRBJ1-2 provide the parts outside the CDR3, is DSGVTQTPKHLITATGQRVTLRCSPRSGDLSVYWYQQSLDQGLQFLIQYYNGEERAKGNILERFSAQQFPDLHSELNLSSLELGDSALYFCASSVAFSGGGYTFGSGTRLTVV.

The rearrangement uses TRBV24-1 and TRBJ2-4, with D possibly TRBD1 on 6 matching bases. V lost 2 bases and J lost 8, with 12 bases in between. The length of the CDR3 is 14 residues. Germline CDR1 is KGHDR and CDR2 is SFDVKD. The CDR3 loop reads CATSDSGQLHIQYF. For the CDR3, the DNA is TGTGCCACCAGTGATTCAGGACAGTTACACATTCAGTACTTC.

V and J are TRBV5-4 and TRBJ1-1, with TRBD1 as a possible D gene (5 bases). The ends were cut back, 6 bases at V and 4 bases at J, with 16 bases in the middle. CDR1 is SGHNT and CDR2 is YYREEE in the germline V gene (reference sequence). This CDR3 has 14 residues. The CDR3 DNA reads TGTGCCAGCATCCCGGACGGGGGGTTCACTGAAGCTTTCTTT. This sequence encodes CASIPDGGFTEAFF. Together with reference TRBV5-4 and TRBJ1-1, the CDR3 gives the full variable domain: ETGVTQSPTHLIKTRGQQVTLRCSSQSGHNTVSWYQQALGQGPQFIFQYYREEENGRGNFPPRFSGLQFPNYSSELNVNALELDDSALYLCASIPDGGFTEAFFGQGTRLTVV.

The chain employs TRBV18 and TRBJ2-3; 14 bases align to TRBD2. This CDR3 has 16 amino acids. Germline assignment: CDR1 KGHSH and CDR2 LQKENI. Losses at the gene ends were 6 bases for V and 2 bases for J; bases not matched to a gene: 4. In DNA form, the CDR3 reads TGTGCCAGCTCTCCGGGACTAGCGGGGGCCACAGATACGCAGTATTTT. Translating it yields CASSPGLAGATDTQYF.

The V gene is TRBV2, the J gene TRBJ1-2; TRBD1 is a possible D gene (5 bases). Trimming took off 4 bases at V and 12 bases at J, with 15 bases between the two ends. In germline, CDR1 is SNHLY, CDR2 FYNNEI. CDR3 length: 12 amino acids. CDR3 sequence reads: CASSVRQGGNTF. CDR3 in DNA: TGTGCCAGCAGTGTACGGCAGGGAGGCAACACCTTC.

This clone qualifies as medium-sized. The chain recombines TRBV7-2 with TRBJ2-4, with D possibly matching TRBD1 (6 bases). Looked up from germline, CDR1 is SGHTA and CDR2 is FQGNSA. V lost 5 bases and J lost 2, with 13 bases in between. The CDR3 is 15 amino acids. CDR3 protein: CASSPMTGPKNIQYF. The CDR3 coding sequence is TGTGCCAGCAGCCCCATGACAGGTCCCAAAAACATTCAGTACTTC.

The chain employs TRBV10-1 and TRBJ1-1; D is perhaps TRBD1 (5 bases). This CDR3 spans 15 amino acids. V dropped 5 bases and J dropped 5 bases, with 18 bases sitting between them. Germline V gene lookup returns CDR1 WNHNN and CDR2 SYGVQD (reference sequence). The CDR3 here is CASSRGTVRGTEAFF. The DNA of the CDR3 is TGCGCCAGCAGTAGAGGGACGGTTCGGGGGACTGAAGCTTTCTTT.

This clone has just a few counts. V gene TRBV7-2 combines with J gene TRBJ2-7; a weak D match, TRBD2 (6 bases). The V and J ends lost 2 bases and 3 bases respectively, with 14 bases between them. CDR3 length: 15 residues. From germline, CDR1 is SGHTA and CDR2 FQGNSA. CDR3 protein: CASSLRVSGLYEQYF. The CDR3 nucleotides are TGTGCCAGCAGCTTAAGGGTCAGCGGGCTCTACGAGCAGTACTTC. Variable domain in full (rest from reference TRBV7-2 and TRBJ2-7): GAGVSQSPSNKVTEKGKDVELRCDPISGHTALYWYRQSLGQGLEFLIYFQGNSAPDKSGLPSDRFSAERTGGSVSTLTIQRTQQEDSAVYLCASSLRVSGLYEQYFGPGTRLTVT.

The rearrangement links TRBV6-5 to TRBJ2-7, with TRBD2 as a possible D gene (6 bases). Germline lookup yields CDR1 MNHEY and CDR2 SVGAGI. The V gene lost 5 bases and the J gene lost 0 bases, with 11 bases spanning the gap. The CDR3 runs to 14 residues. CDR3 amino acids: CASSLGGSSYEQYV. The CDR3 DNA sequence: TGTGCCAGCAGTCTAGGAGGGAGCTCCTACGAGCAGTACGTC.

J is TRBJ2-7 and V is TRBV5-1; D gene unclear. Deletions cut 6 bases from V and 3 bases from J, with 19 bases between. The germline CDR1 and CDR2 sequences are SGHRS and YFSETQ. The CDR3 runs 15 residues. CDR3 sequence: CASKLWVQNHYEQYF. The DNA for the CDR3 is TGCGCCAGCAAGCTTTGGGTACAGAATCACTACGAGCAGTACTTC. Complete variable domain (other parts from reference TRBV5-1 and TRBJ2-7): KAGVTQTPRYLIKTRGQQVTLSCSPISGHRSVSWYQQTPGQGLQFLFEYFSETQRNKGNFPGRFSGRQFSNSRSEMNVSTLELGDSALYLCASKLWVQNHYEQYFGPGTRLTVT.

V is TRBV3-1 (or the pseudogene TRBV3-2) and J is TRBJ2-1; TRBD2 matches at 10 bases. Germline CDR1 and CDR2: LGHDT and YNNKEL (reference sequence). Losses at the gene ends were 6 bases for V and 5 bases for J; bases not matched to a gene: 7. There are 15 residues in the CDR3. The CDR3 nucleotides are TGTGCCAGCAGACCTACTAGCGGGGTTCACAATGAGCAGTTCTTC. Protein: CASRPTSGVHNEQFF.

The chain links TRBV9 to TRBJ1-3; D is unresolved. The germline V gene encodes CDR1 SGDLS and CDR2 YYNGEE. The CDR3 length is 16 residues. V lost 0 bases to trimming and J lost 0 bases, with 10 bases between them. The CDR3 spells CASSVGAPLSGNTIYF. CDR3 bases: TGTGCCAGCAGCGTAGGGGCACCTCTCTCTGGAAACACCATATATTTT.

This clone was seen once. The V gene is TRBV5-1, the J gene TRBJ1-4, with TRBD1 matching 7 bases. Per germline, CDR1 SGHRS and CDR2 YFSETQ. This CDR3 has 15 amino acids. V shed 1 base and J 7 bases; nucleotides not matched to a gene: 7. The CDR3 sequence is CASSLRAGGSEKLFF. CDR3 nucleotide sequence: TGCGCCAGCAGCTTGAGGGCAGGGGGAAGTGAAAAACTGTTTTTT.

V gene TRBV27 combines with J gene TRBJ1-2; TRBD1 is a possible D gene (5 bases). The germline V gene has CDR1 MNHEY and CDR2 SMNVEV (reference sequence). Trimming shortened V by 3 bases and J by 2 bases, and 10 bases separated the two germline ends. The CDR3 totals 14 residues. CDR3 nucleotide sequence: TGTGCCAGCAGTTTTAGAGCAGGGAACTATGGCTACACCTTC. Translating gives CASSFRAGNYGYTF.

A single count supports this clone. This chain connects TRBV6-5 to TRBJ2-6; D gene unclear. There are 14 residues in the CDR3. The V end was cut by 5 bases, the J end by 0 bases, with 5 bases between. Looked up from germline, CDR1 is MNHEY and CDR2 is SVGAGI. The CDR3 here is CASSRDSGANVLTF. The CDR3 coding sequence is TGTGCCAGCAGTAGAGACTCTGGGGCCAACGTCCTGACTTTC.

The chain employs TRBV7-9 and TRBJ2-1, with D possibly TRBD2 on 5 matching bases. V was trimmed by 1 base and J by 1 base, leaving 11 bases between them. The CDR3 covers 16 residues. CDR1 SEHNR and CDR2 FQNEAQ come from the germline V gene (reference sequence). The CDR3 spells CASSLGGRSSYNEQFF. The CDR3 DNA follows: TGTGCCAGCAGCTTAGGTGGGAGAAGTTCCTACAATGAGCAGTTCTTC.